This T cell receptor (beta chain) comes out of a study of cytomegalovirus exposure and HLA in healthy donors. Study in general: Most donors, 80% to 90% of a few hundred genotyped, fell in the Caucasian-associated ancestry cluster. General study points: The authors reported that TCR beta sequences could predict HLA-A and HLA-B alleles. These predictions were accurate for most subjects in the first cohort.

With 60 Vbeta and 13 Jbeta primers, the PCR was carried out. TCRdb's table, derived via immunoSEQ multiplex PCR, lists solely in-frame clones and lacks some. This table has about 230,000 clones, roughly 91% appearing once. In the case of this clone: The target antigen is unknown.

This TCR was sampled from a young woman in good health and CMV-seronegative. The material sequenced was PBMCs.

The chain's CDR3 is CASSEGGFNQPQHF. The DNA of the CDR3 is TGTGCCAGCAGTGAAGGAGGGTTCAATCAGCCCCAGCATTTT. The rearrangement uses TRBV6-1 and TRBJ1-5; D uncertain. Germline CDR1 MNHNS, CDR2 SASEGT. Trimming cost V 1 base and J 3 bases, with 7 bases left between them. The CDR3 extends over 14 amino acids.